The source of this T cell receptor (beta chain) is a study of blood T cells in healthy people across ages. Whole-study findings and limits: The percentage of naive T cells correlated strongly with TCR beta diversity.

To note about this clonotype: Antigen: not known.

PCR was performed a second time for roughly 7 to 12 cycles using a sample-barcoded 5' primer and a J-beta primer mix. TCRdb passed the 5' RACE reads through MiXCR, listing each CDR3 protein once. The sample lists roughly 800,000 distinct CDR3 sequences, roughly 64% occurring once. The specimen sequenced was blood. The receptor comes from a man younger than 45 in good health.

The CDR3: CASSQDGTVYGYTF. The DNA of the CDR3 is TGTGCCAGCAGCCAAGACGGGACAGTTTATGGCTACACCTTC. This sequence joins TRBV14 and TRBJ1-2; 7 bases agree with TRBD1. J gave up 5 bases and V 0 bases, and 3 bases lay outside the gene matches. The CDR3 has 14 amino acids. Germline CDR1 reads SGHDN; CDR2 reads FVKESK.